A selection of T cell receptor beta chains follows, all from one sample in a study of shared clonotypes between healthy human individuals. Clones were sequenced by immunoSEQ multiplex PCR, and TCRdb holds only the in-frame ones, with some missing. The repertoire has roughly 1,800,000 clones, approximately 94% of them found once; the top ten carry 1.2%. The sequenced sample consisted of naive CD8+ T cells sorted from blood. The receptors come from a young man in good health. The CDR3 runs from the conserved cysteine through the conserved F or W. The D gene is left open where the match is weak. Clone size is shown for a subset of rows, as once, few, many or a class of expanded clone.

v_gene: TRBV7-9; abundance: NA; d_gene: TRBD2; j_gene: TRBJ2-7; CDR3aa: CASSLTSDEQYF; CDR3nt: TGTGCCAGCAGCCTTACTAGCGACGAGCAGTACTTC
v_gene: TRBV7-9; abundance: NA; d_gene: TRBD1; j_gene: TRBJ1-2; CDR3aa: CASSLGDSTSYGYTF; CDR3nt: TGTGCCAGCAGCTTAGGGGACAGCACATCCTATGGCTACACCTTC
v_gene: TRBV2; abundance: NA; d_gene: TRBD2; j_gene: TRBJ2-2; CDR3aa: CASSDRLAGGGTGELFF; CDR3nt: TGTGCCAGCAGTGATAGGCTAGCGGGAGGGGGTACCGGGGAGCTGTTTTTT
v_gene: TRBV29-1; abundance: once; d_gene: TRBD2; j_gene: TRBJ2-1; CDR3aa: CSVEDALGLVVNEQFF; CDR3nt: TGCAGCGTTGAAGACGCCTTGGGACTAGTAGTTAATGAGCAGTTCTTC
v_gene: TRBV9; abundance: NA; d_gene: TRBD1; j_gene: TRBJ2-7; CDR3aa: CASSGQGDYEQYF; CDR3nt: TGTGCCAGCAGCGGACAGGGGGACTACGAGCAGTACTTC
v_gene: TRBV27; abundance: NA; d_gene: NA; j_gene: TRBJ1-1; CDR3aa: CASSMTENTEAFF; CDR3nt: TGTGCCAGCAGCATGACAGAGAACACTGAAGCTTTCTTT
v_gene: TRBV10-3; abundance: NA; d_gene: NA; j_gene: TRBJ2-1; CDR3aa: CAISGEGFEQFF; CDR3nt: TGTGCCATCAGTGGTGAAGGGTTTGAGCAGTTCTTC
v_gene: TRBV9; abundance: once; d_gene: NA; j_gene: TRBJ2-3; CDR3aa: CASSETRGFADTQYF; CDR3nt: TGTGCCAGCAGCGAAACTAGGGGGTTTGCAGATACGCAGTATTTT
v_gene: TRBV27; abundance: once; d_gene: TRBD2; j_gene: TRBJ2-7; CDR3aa: CASSFWASGEEQYF; CDR3nt: TGTGCCAGCAGTTTCTGGGCTAGCGGGGAGGAGCAGTACTTC
v_gene: TRBV27; abundance: few; d_gene: NA; j_gene: TRBJ1-6; CDR3aa: CASSPYGTAGSPLHF; CDR3nt: TGTGCCAGCAGCCCTTACGGGACTGCGGGATCACCCCTCCACTTT
v_gene: TRBV5-1; abundance: NA; d_gene: NA; j_gene: TRBJ2-2; CDR3aa: CASSLREGVAGELFF; CDR3nt: TGCGCCAGCAGCTTGCGGGAAGGGGTAGCCGGGGAGCTGTTTTTT
v_gene: TRBV6-5; abundance: NA; d_gene: NA; j_gene: TRBJ2-7; CDR3aa: CASSYAGGYEQYF; CDR3nt: TGTGCCAGCAGTTACGCTGGGGGATACGAGCAGTACTTC
v_gene: TRBV6-6; abundance: once; d_gene: NA; j_gene: TRBJ2-7; CDR3aa: CASSSGPTYEQYF; CDR3nt: TGTGCCAGCAGTTCGGGTCCTACCTACGAGCAGTACTTC
v_gene: TRBV19; abundance: once; d_gene: NA; j_gene: TRBJ1-3; CDR3aa: CASSPGRGPGNTIYF; CDR3nt: TGTGCCAGTAGTCCCGGACGGGGACCTGGAAACACCATATATTTT
v_gene: TRBV9; abundance: NA; d_gene: NA; j_gene: TRBJ2-5; CDR3aa: CASSPGPLPEGTQYF; CDR3nt: TGTGCCAGCAGCCCAGGACCACTTCCCGAGGGGACCCAGTACTTC
v_gene: TRBV12-5; abundance: NA; d_gene: TRBD2; j_gene: TRBJ2-1; CDR3aa: CASGTPPSGLYNEQFF; CDR3nt: TGTGCTAGTGGTACCCCTCCTAGCGGCCTCTACAATGAGCAGTTCTTC
v_gene: TRBV9; abundance: NA; d_gene: TRBD2; j_gene: TRBJ2-7; CDR3aa: CASSPTSGGEFGQYF; CDR3nt: TGTGCCAGCAGCCCAACTAGCGGGGGGGAATTTGGGCAGTACTTC
v_gene: TRBV7-6; abundance: once; d_gene: TRBD1; j_gene: TRBJ2-3; CDR3aa: CASSSWGQGGSDTQYF; CDR3nt: TGTGCCAGCAGCTCCTGGGGACAGGGAGGCTCAGATACGCAGTATTTT